A single sample gave rise to the 21 T cell receptor beta chains below, sequenced in a study of T cell changes during pregnancy in multiple sclerosis. Sequenced by immunoSEQ multiplex PCR; TCRdb stores in-frame clones only, minus some. The sample lists about 55,000 clones, approximately 94% seen once, with about 3% in the top ten. Specimen: CD8+ T cells from peripheral blood mononuclear cells, collected in the third trimester of pregnancy. Every receptor here comes from a female donor with multiple sclerosis, enrolled in a pregnancy study.

The V gene is TRBV2, the J gene TRBJ2-7, with 9 bases lining up with TRBD2. With V trimmed by 7 bases and J by 2 bases, 21 bases remained unmatched. This CDR3 has 19 residues. The V gene's germline CDR1 is SNHLY and CDR2 FYNNEI. The DNA of the CDR3 is TGTGCCAGCACCCCCCGGGAGGGTAGCGGGAGAAGAACCCCCTACGAGCAGTACTTC. Its translation: CASTPREGSGRRTPYEQYF.

V gene TRBV19 combines with J gene TRBJ2-3; D ambiguous. This CDR3 region has 12 residues. Germline V gives CDR1 LNHDA, CDR2 SQIVND (reference sequence). Trimming removed 3 bases at V and 5 bases at J, with 6 bases between. CDR3 nucleotides: TGTGCCAGTAGTATTGACAAAGATACGCAGTATTTT. It encodes CASSIDKDTQYF.

The rearrangement uses TRBV9 and TRBJ2-6; 7 bases line up with TRBD1. The trim removed 2 bases at V and 2 bases at J, leaving 10 bases unmatched. The germline V gene encodes CDR1 SGDLS and CDR2 YYNGEE. This CDR3 is 18 amino acids long. CDR3 loop: CASSVSRGKSTGANVLTF. The CDR3 bases are TGTGCCAGCAGCGTTTCCAGGGGGAAATCGACTGGGGCCAACGTCCTGACTTTC.

This clone was recorded a few times. The chain links TRBV21-1 to TRBJ1-5; the D call TRBD1 from the table was never checked on the DNA. TRBV21-1 corresponds to a pseudogene. The CDR3 is made up of 17 amino acids. In nucleotides, the CDR3 is TGTGCCAGCAGCATTCGGACAGGGGGCATTAGCAATCAGCCCCAGCATTTT. This gives the protein CASSIRTGGISNQPQHF.

V usage is TRBV6-4 and J usage is TRBJ2-1; 16 positions match TRBD2. Germline assignment: CDR1 MRHNA and CDR2 SNTAGT. This CDR3 is 21 amino acids long. Unmatched junction bases numbered 16, after V lost 0 bases and J lost 8 bases. CDR3 nucleotide sequence: TGTGCCAGCAGTGACTCGGACGGGACTAGCGGGAGGGCCGTGTCTAGCGATGAGCAGTTCTTC. It codes for CASSDSDGTSGRAVSSDEQFF.

The CDR3 coding sequence is TGCGCCAGCAGTGAGCGAGGCCGGCGCACAGATACGCAGTATTTT. It is translated as CASSERGRRTDTQYF. V is TRBV10-2 and J is TRBJ2-3; D not certain. Germline V gene sequence: CDR1 WSHSY, CDR2 SAAADI. Between the trimmed V and J ends, which lost 2 bases and 1 base, there was a span of 10 bases. The CDR3 consists of 15 residues.

The chain recombines TRBV7-9 with TRBJ1-2; D is possibly TRBD1 (5 bases). V gave up 5 bases and J gave up 2 bases, with 18 bases separating them. This CDR3 is 16 amino acids long. CDR1 SEHNR and CDR2 FQNEAQ come from the germline V gene (reference sequence). This chain's CDR3 is CASSPAGGLGNYGYTF. The DNA of the CDR3 is TGTGCCAGCAGCCCGGCGGGGGGTTTAGGCAACTATGGCTACACCTTC.

This clone was seen a handful of times. V and J are TRBV19 and TRBJ1-1; no firm D call. This CDR3 has 12 residues. V was shortened by 8 bases and J by 1 base, with 8 bases between the two germline ends. Germline V gene lookup returns CDR1 LNHDA and CDR2 SQIVND (reference sequence). The CDR3 DNA reads TGTGCCAGTTCTCCCTCGAACACTGAAGCTTTCTTT. This encodes CASSPSNTEAFF.

The chain joins TRBV10-2 to TRBJ2-3; 11 bases align to TRBD2. This CDR3 has 15 amino acids. Trimming at V came to 0 bases and at J to 8 bases, leaving 4 bases not matched to a gene. Germline CDR1 WSHSY, CDR2 SAAADI. The CDR3 region is CASSESLAGVSTQYF. Written as DNA, the CDR3 is TGCGCCAGCAGTGAGTCACTAGCGGGAGTTTCTACGCAGTATTTT.

The chain couples TRBV30 to TRBJ1-4, with 8 bases lining up with TRBD1. Germline trimming cut 5 bases from V and 7 bases from J; bases unmatched to any gene: 3. The CDR3 runs to 12 residues. CDR1 and CDR2 from the germline V gene are GTSNPN and SVGIG (reference sequence). The CDR3 coding sequence is TGTGCCTGGCAGGGGGCGCCTGAAAAACTGTTTTTT. Encoded protein: CAWQGAPEKLFF.

This chain uses TRBV29-1 with TRBJ2-3; D possibly corresponds to TRBD2 (6 bases). Germline V gives CDR1 SQVTM, CDR2 ANQGSEA. Trimming stripped 3 bases from V and 1 base from J, with 8 bases between. CDR3 length: 13 residues. This CDR3 reads CSVEGLRTDTQYF. CDR3 nucleotide sequence: TGCAGCGTTGAGGGACTTCGCACAGATACGCAGTATTTT.

The chain combines TRBV9 with TRBJ1-4; a possible D gene is TRBD1 (6 bases). This CDR3 has 16 amino acids. Trimming pared 2 bases from V and 0 bases from J, leaving 11 bases between. Germline CDR1 reads SGDLS; CDR2 reads YYNGEE. The CDR3, as DNA: TGTGCCAGCAGCGTCACAGGGTTTGCAACTAATGAAAAACTGTTTTTT. This codes for CASSVTGFATNEKLFF.

This chain connects TRBV5-4 to TRBJ2-5; D is unclear. The ends were cut back, 4 bases at V and 4 bases at J, with 14 bases in the middle. Germline CDR1 SGHNT, CDR2 YYREEE (reference sequence). There are 14 residues in the CDR3. CDR3 region: CASSVPRLGETQYF. As DNA, the CDR3 is TGTGCCAGCAGCGTCCCTCGACTTGGAGAGACCCAGTACTTC.

The chain uses TRBV5-6 and TRBJ2-7; D perhaps matches TRBD1 (5 bases). This CDR3 is 13 amino acids long. Germline CDR1 and CDR2: SGHDT and YYEEEE. Trimming pared 2 bases from V and 2 bases from J, leaving 8 bases between. CDR3 protein: CASSLGVAYEQYF. CDR3 DNA: TGTGCCAGCAGCTTAGGGGTTGCCTACGAGCAGTACTTC.

J is TRBJ1-1 and V is TRBV13, with D maybe TRBD1 (5 bases). CDR1 and CDR2 (germline): PRHDT, FYEKMQ (reference sequence). The CDR3 is 13 amino acids. V lost 8 bases, J lost 5 bases, and 15 bases lay in between. This CDR3 is CASRGGIVTEAFF. The CDR3 nucleotides are TGTGCCAGCCGGGGGGGGATCGTGACTGAAGCTTTCTTT.

The gene calls are TRBV4-3 and TRBJ2-5, with 11 bases fitting TRBD2. V lost 4 bases and J lost 6; bases outside the gene matches: 10. This CDR3 region has 16 residues. CDR1 and CDR2 from the germline V gene are LGHNA and YSLEER. Here the CDR3 reads CASSPTSLAGEKTQYF. CDR3 nucleotides: TGCGCCAGCAGCCCCACTTCACTAGCGGGAGAAAAGACCCAGTACTTC.

The chain couples TRBV4-1 to TRBJ2-1, with a weak D call TRBD1 (6 bases). CDR3 length: 12 residues. The ends were cut back, 2 bases at V and 11 bases at J, with 10 bases in the middle. Germline V gene lookup returns CDR1 MGHRA and CDR2 YSYEKL. The CDR3, as DNA: TGCGCCAGCAGCCAACGAGGACAGAAGCAGTTCTTC. Protein sequence: CASSQRGQKQFF.

The chain combines TRBV7-6 with TRBJ2-7; 7 nucleotides agree with TRBD1. V dropped 5 bases and J dropped 2; count of bases not matched to a gene: 6. CDR1 is SGHVS, CDR2 FNYEAQ, per germline. CDR3 length: 14 amino acids. CDR3 residues: CASSPSGQTYEQYF. In nucleotides, the CDR3 is TGTGCCAGCAGCCCCTCGGGACAGACCTACGAGCAGTACTTC. The variable domain in full, completed from reference TRBV7-6 and TRBJ2-7, reads GAGVSQSPRYKVTKRGQDVALRCDPISGHVSLYWYRQALGQGPEFLTYFNYEAQQDKSGLPNDRFSAERPEGSISTLTIQRTEQRDSAMYRCASSPSGQTYEQYFGPGTRLTVT.

V usage is TRBV19 and J usage is TRBJ2-1; TRBD1 matches 8 bases. The V gene end was trimmed by 6 bases and the J gene end by 5 bases; junction bases not matched to a gene: 9. The V gene's germline CDR1 is LNHDA and CDR2 SQIVND (reference sequence). The CDR3 totals 15 residues. In DNA form, the CDR3 reads TGTGCCAGTAGCACGGGGACAGGTGAAGACAATGAGCAGTTCTTC. It codes for CASSTGTGEDNEQFF.

J is TRBJ2-7 and V is TRBV4-1, with TRBD2 matching over 10 bases. V shed 8 bases, J shed 0 bases, and the junction held 1 base outside the gene matches. In germline, CDR1 is MGHRA, CDR2 YSYEKL. CDR3 length equals 13 residues. DNA for the CDR3: TGCGCCAGCCGACTAGCGGGCTCCTACGAGCAGTACTTC. Translated, it gives CASRLAGSYEQYF.

This chain uses TRBV19 with TRBJ2-3, with D perhaps matching TRBD2 (5 bases). The V end was cut by 4 bases, the J end by 0 bases, with 11 bases between. Germline V gene sequence: CDR1 LNHDA, CDR2 SQIVND (reference sequence). There are 15 residues in the CDR3. In DNA form, the CDR3 reads TGTGCCAGTAGTACGGTCGGGGTAAGCACAGATACGCAGTATTTT. It encodes CASSTVGVSTDTQYF. Full variable domain (outside the CDR3, taken from reference TRBV19 and TRBJ2-3): DGGITQSPKYLFRKEGQNVTLSCEQNLNHDAMYWYRQDPGQGLRLIYYSQIVNDFQKGDIAEGYSVSREKKESFPLTVTSAQKNPTAFYLCASSTVGVSTDTQYFGPGTRLTVL.